Sequencing of this T cell receptor (beta chain) was carried out in a study of T cell repertoires in cytomegalovirus infection. General observations from the study: Across the ex vivo response, the dominant clonotypes were HLA-C-restricted CMV-specific TCR beta clonotypes. Based on cumulative public TCR beta family frequency, carriers of CMV plus the relevant HLA were identified.

CDR1 and CDR2 from the germline V gene are MNHEY and SVGAGI. The CDR3 spans 14 residues. In this sample, this clonotype turned up many times. Its antigen is as yet unknown. Compared with germline, one end of the junction differs, possibly owing to a read error. TCRdb itself ran the reads through MiXCR, one entry per CDR3 protein. The sample consists of over 450,000 distinct CDR3 sequences, around 10% of them appearing once. Sequences were obtained from PBMCs. V gene TRBV6-5 combines with J gene TRBJ2-3; D is unresolved. This receptor was identified in a human donor in good health (CMV status not recorded). Some clones in this sample may be carry-over from other donors' samples. This CDR3 is CASRYYPDGDTQYF. The DNA for the CDR3 is TGTGCCAGCAGGTACTACCCCGACGGAGATACGCAGTATTTT.